This TCR beta chain was sequenced during a study of T cells of healthy individuals. One entry per CDR3 protein, called by TCRdb with MiXCR from the 5' RACE reads. The sample has about 96,000 distinct CDR3 sequences; 17% are singletons. The germline V gene encodes CDR1 MNHEY and CDR2 SVGEGT. The J segment lost 9 bases and the V segment lost 2 bases, leaving 1 base of the junction unmatched. The CDR3 has 12 amino acids. This clonotype has ten or more counts. The chain joins TRBV6-2 or TRBV6-3 to TRBJ2-4; 7 positions agree with TRBD2. This receptor was identified in a human donor in good health. The CDR3: CASSYAGAIQYF. CDR3 DNA: TGTGCCAGCAGTTACGCGGGAGCCATTCAGTACTTC.